The present entry profiles one TCR beta chain with its context. Its antigen is unidentified. Indicated time point: persistent/refractory GD, antithyroid drugs over 5 years with positive TRAb. From RNA extracted from PBMCs, the TCR library was made. The patients were drawn from one endocrinology department in Xi'an, China. The data stem from a study of regulatory T cells in long-lasting Graves disease. Study-level background: The definition of persistent Graves' disease was over 5 years of antithyroid drugs with positive TSH receptor antibodies.

The TCR beta library used iRepertoire HTBI primers with Arm-PCR amplification of CDR3. TCRdb reprocessed the multiplex PCR reads via MiXCR and lists one record per CDR3 protein. The sample consists of more than 650,000 distinct CDR3 sequences, 30% of them appearing once. Study observations and caveats: New patients shared fewer public clonotypes (roughly 1,000) than persistent patients did (fewer than 3,000). Persistent disease preferred TRBV28, TRBJ1-2 and TRBJ2-5.

Trimming at V came to 2 bases and at J to 12 bases, leaving 7 bases not matched to a gene. Germline CDR1 is LGHNT and CDR2 is FRNRAP. The CDR3 contains 14 residues. The chain joins TRBV12-5 to TRBJ2-7; 13 bases match TRBD2. The material sequenced was peripheral blood mononuclear cells (PBMCs), taken when the disease was refractory, from a patient treated with antithyroid drugs. The sequence was collected from a female donor with Graves disease. The CDR3 DNA reads TGTGCTAGTGGTTTGACCGGGACTAGCGGGAACCCGTACTTC. Protein sequence: CASGLTGTSGNPYF.